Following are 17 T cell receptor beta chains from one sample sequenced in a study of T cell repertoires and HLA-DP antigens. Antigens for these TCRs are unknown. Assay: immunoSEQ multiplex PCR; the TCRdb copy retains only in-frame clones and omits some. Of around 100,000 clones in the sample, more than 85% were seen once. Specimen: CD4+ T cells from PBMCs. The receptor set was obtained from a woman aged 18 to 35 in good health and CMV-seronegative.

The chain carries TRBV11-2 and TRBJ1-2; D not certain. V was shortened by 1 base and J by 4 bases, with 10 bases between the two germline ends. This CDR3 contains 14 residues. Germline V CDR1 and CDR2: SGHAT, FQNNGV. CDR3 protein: CASSLAAFRYGYTF. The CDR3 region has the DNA TGTGCCAGCAGCTTAGCTGCCTTCCGCTATGGCTACACCTTC.

The CDR3 protein is CASRIAQFSYEQYV. CDR3 bases: TGTGCCAGCAGGATCGCACAGTTCTCCTACGAGCAGTACGTC. This chain links TRBV5-5 with TRBJ2-7; the D is unclear. Germline CDR1 and CDR2: SGHKS and YYEKEE (reference sequence). This CDR3 is 14 amino acids long. V was trimmed by 5 bases and J by 0 bases, leaving 12 bases between them.

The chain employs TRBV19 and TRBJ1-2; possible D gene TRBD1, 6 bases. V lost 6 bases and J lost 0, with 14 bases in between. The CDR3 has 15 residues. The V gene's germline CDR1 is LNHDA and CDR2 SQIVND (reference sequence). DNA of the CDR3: TGTGCCAGTAGGATGCAGGGGAAAGCTAACTATGGCTACACCTTC. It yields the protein CASRMQGKANYGYTF.

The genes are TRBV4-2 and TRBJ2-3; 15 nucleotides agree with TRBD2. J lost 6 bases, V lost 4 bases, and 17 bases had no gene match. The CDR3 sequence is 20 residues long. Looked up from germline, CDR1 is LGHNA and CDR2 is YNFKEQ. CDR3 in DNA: TGTGCCAGCAGCCCCCGACCCGGGACTAGCGGGGGGCCTGCAGGGGATACGCAGTATTTT. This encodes CASSPRPGTSGGPAGDTQYF.

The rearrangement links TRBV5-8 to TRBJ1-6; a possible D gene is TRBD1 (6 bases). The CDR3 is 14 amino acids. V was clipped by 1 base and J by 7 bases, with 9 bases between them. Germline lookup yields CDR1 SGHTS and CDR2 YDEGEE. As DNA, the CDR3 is TGTGCCAGCAGCTTGCTCAGGGGAAATTCACCCCTCCACTTT. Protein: CASSLLRGNSPLHF.

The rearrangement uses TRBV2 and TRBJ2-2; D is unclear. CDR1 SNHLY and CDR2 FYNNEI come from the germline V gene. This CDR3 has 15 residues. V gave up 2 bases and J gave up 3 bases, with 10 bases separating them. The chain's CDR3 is CASSELGQYTGELFF. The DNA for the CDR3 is TGTGCCAGCAGTGAACTAGGGCAGTACACCGGGGAGCTGTTTTTT.

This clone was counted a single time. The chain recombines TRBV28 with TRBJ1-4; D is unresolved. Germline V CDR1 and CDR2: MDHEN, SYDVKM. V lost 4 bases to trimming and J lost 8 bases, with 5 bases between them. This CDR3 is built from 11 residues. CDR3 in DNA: TGTGCCAGCAGTTCCCAGGAAAAACTGTTTTTT. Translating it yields CASSSQEKLFF.

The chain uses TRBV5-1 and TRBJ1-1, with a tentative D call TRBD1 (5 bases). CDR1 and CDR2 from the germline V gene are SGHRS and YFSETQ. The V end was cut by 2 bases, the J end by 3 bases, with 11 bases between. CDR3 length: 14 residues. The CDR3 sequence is CASSFGRVYTEAFF. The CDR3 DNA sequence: TGCGCCAGCAGCTTTGGCAGGGTGTACACTGAAGCTTTCTTT.

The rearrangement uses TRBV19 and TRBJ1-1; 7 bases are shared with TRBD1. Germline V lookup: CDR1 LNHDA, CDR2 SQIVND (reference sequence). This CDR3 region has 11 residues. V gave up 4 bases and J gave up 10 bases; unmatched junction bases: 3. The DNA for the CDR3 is TGTGCCAGTAGTACCAGACAGGGAGCTTTCTTT. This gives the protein CASSTRQGAFF.

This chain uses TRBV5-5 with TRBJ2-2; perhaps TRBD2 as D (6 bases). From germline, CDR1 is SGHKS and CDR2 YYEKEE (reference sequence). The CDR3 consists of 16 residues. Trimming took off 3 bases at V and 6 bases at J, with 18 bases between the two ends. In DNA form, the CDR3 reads TGTGCCAGCAGCTCTCGCGGGGACCCTACGTCCGGGGAGCTGTTTTTT. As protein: CASSSRGDPTSGELFF.

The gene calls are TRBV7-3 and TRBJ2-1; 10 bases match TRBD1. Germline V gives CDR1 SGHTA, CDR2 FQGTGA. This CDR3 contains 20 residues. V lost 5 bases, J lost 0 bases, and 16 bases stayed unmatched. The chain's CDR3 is CASSPNTGQGTKSSYNEQFF. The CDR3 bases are TGTGCCAGCAGCCCAAACACGGGACAGGGGACTAAAAGCTCCTACAATGAGCAGTTCTTC.

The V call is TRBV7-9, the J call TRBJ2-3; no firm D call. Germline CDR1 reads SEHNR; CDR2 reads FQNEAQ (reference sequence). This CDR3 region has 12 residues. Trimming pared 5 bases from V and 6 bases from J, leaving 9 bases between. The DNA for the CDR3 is TGTGCCAGCAGCCAAAAGATGGATACGCAGTATTTT. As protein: CASSQKMDTQYF.

This CDR3 is CASSQQLNPDQPQHF. In nucleotides, the CDR3 is TGTGCCAGCAGCCAGCAATTAAACCCTGATCAGCCCCAGCATTTT. The chain couples TRBV4-2 to TRBJ1-5; D unresolved. Trimming pared 3 bases from V and 5 bases from J, leaving 14 bases between. The CDR3 is 15 residues long. Germline CDR1 and CDR2: LGHNA and YNFKEQ.

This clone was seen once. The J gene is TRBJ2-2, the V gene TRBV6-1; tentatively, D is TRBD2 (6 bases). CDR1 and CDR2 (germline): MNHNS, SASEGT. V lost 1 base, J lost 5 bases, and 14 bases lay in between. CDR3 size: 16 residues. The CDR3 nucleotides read TGTGCCAGCAGTGAAGAAGGGACTCTAAGTACCGGGGAGCTGTTTTTT. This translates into CASSEEGTLSTGELFF.

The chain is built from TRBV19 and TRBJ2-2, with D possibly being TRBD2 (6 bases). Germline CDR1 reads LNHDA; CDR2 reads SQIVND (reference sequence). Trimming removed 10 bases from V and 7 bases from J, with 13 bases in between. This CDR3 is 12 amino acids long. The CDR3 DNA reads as TGTGCCATACTAGCAAGAGGCGGGGAGCTGTTTTTT. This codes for CAILARGGELFF.

The CDR3 region is CASSTHHRAWDYGYTF. CDR3 sequence (DNA): TGTGCCAGTAGTACCCACCACAGGGCGTGGGACTATGGCTACACCTTC. The genes are TRBV19 and TRBJ1-2; TRBD1 might be the D (6 bases). The germline V gene has CDR1 LNHDA and CDR2 SQIVND (reference sequence). The CDR3 runs 16 residues. V was cut by 4 bases and J by 3 bases, with 18 bases left in between.

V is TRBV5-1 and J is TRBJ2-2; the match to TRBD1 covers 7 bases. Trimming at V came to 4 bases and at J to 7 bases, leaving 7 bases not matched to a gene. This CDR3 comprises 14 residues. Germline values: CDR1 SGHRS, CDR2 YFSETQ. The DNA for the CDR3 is TGCGCCAGCAGCATAGACAGGGTCATCGGGGAGCTGTTTTTT. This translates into CASSIDRVIGELFF.